Below, 10 T cell receptor beta chains from the same sample are listed, as sequenced in a study of T-cell reconstitution after alpha-beta-depleted transplantation in children. The TCRbeta library incorporated unique molecular identifiers. A single record per CDR3 protein comes from TCRdb applying MiXCR to the PCR reads. This table holds approximately 510,000 distinct CDR3 sequences, around 18% found once. The sequencing here drew on PBMCs from the stem cell graft donor, taken from the stem cell graft. The receptor source for this set is a human donor who donated a stem cell graft to a child with acute lymphoblastic leukemia.

This clonotype was seen more than once but under ten times. The chain uses TRBV20-1 and TRBJ2-7; the match to TRBD1 covers 7 bases. The CDR3 length is 13 residues. The trim removed 3 bases at V and 2 bases at J, leaving 4 bases unmatched. Looked up from germline, CDR1 is DFQATT and CDR2 is SNEGSKA (reference sequence). The CDR3 loop is CSARWDSAYEQYF. The CDR3, as DNA: TGCAGTGCTAGGTGGGACAGCGCCTACGAGCAGTACTTC.

This clonotype turned up a few times. This sequence joins TRBV5-1 and TRBJ1-6; weak D call: TRBD1 (5 bases). Trimming took off 9 bases at V and 6 bases at J, with 16 bases between the two ends. The CDR3 totals 14 residues. Germline loops: CDR1 SGHRS, CDR2 YFSETQ. The CDR3 nucleotides are TGCGCCATCGCCAAAGGGGTGACTAATTCACCCCTCCACTTT. This encodes CAIAKGVTNSPLHF.

Concerning this clonotype itself: This sequence may be a read error, since a much larger clone differs from it by one base. V usage is TRBV7-7 and J usage is TRBJ2-5; tentatively, D is TRBD2 (6 bases). Germline V gene data show CDR1 as SSHAT and CDR2 as FNYEAQ (reference sequence). V shed 1 base and J shed 6 bases, with 15 bases lying between them. This CDR3 region has 15 residues. CDR3 protein: CASSLEGGVRQTQYF. DNA of the CDR3: TGTGCCAGCAGCTTAGAGGGAGGAGTGCGGCAGACCCAGTACTTC.

This chain links TRBV5-1 with TRBJ2-5; the D gene is possibly TRBD1 (5 bases). Germline values: CDR1 SGHRS, CDR2 YFSETQ. The CDR3 runs to 13 residues. The V gene lost 3 bases and the J gene lost 4 bases, with 10 bases spanning the gap. CDR3 in DNA: TGCGCCAGCAGCTCCCAAGGGGCAGAGACCCAGTACTTC. Amino acid sequence: CASSSQGAETQYF.

The rearrangement links TRBV30 to TRBJ2-3; no clear D gene. The V gene lost 4 bases and the J gene lost 1 base, with 9 bases spanning the gap. There are 13 residues in the CDR3. CDR1 and CDR2 from the germline V gene are GTSNPN and SVGIG (reference sequence). DNA for the CDR3: TGTGCCTGGAAACGGAGCGGCACAGATACGCAGTATTTT. Translation gives CAWKRSGTDTQYF.

This chain connects TRBV6-5 to TRBJ2-7; a weak D match, TRBD2 (6 bases). Germline CDR1 reads MNHEY; CDR2 reads SVGAGI. Trimming pared 7 bases from V and 3 bases from J, leaving 10 bases between. The CDR3 covers 12 residues. CDR3 sequence (DNA): TGTGCCAGCATTGCGGGGCACTACGAGCAGTACTTC. Translation: CASIAGHYEQYF.

The chain employs TRBV12-3 or TRBV12-4 and TRBJ2-7, with TRBD2 matching over 13 bases. V dropped 6 bases and J dropped 2; count of bases not matched to a gene: 7. The CDR3 consists of 16 residues. In DNA form, the CDR3 reads TGTGCCAGCAGACCCGGGACTAGCGGGATCCCCTACGAGCAGTACTTC. Translated, it gives CASRPGTSGIPYEQYF.

The table lists this clonotype with a few counts. The rearrangement uses TRBV27 and TRBJ2-6; D is unclear. Germline V gene lookup returns CDR1 MNHEY and CDR2 SMNVEV (reference sequence). This CDR3 comprises 16 residues. Trimming removed 5 bases at V and 1 base at J, with 12 bases between. The CDR3 coding sequence is TGTGCCAGCAGTGCCTCCCCCTCGTCTGGGGCCAACGTCCTGACTTTC. It yields the protein CASSASPSSGANVLTF.

This clonotype was recorded a few times. J is TRBJ1-1 and V is TRBV24-1; 7 bases match TRBD1. Germline V gene lookup returns CDR1 KGHDR and CDR2 SFDVKD. The junction had 14 bases not matched to a gene; V was cut back by 10 bases and J by 1 base. The CDR3 is 16 residues long. CDR3 DNA: TGTGCCACTGGCACAAAAATCGACAGGGCGAACACTGAAGCTTTCTTT. Amino acids: CATGTKIDRANTEAFF.

The gene calls are TRBV18 and TRBJ2-2, with a possible D match to TRBD1 (6 bases). Trimming removed 0 bases at V and 2 bases at J, with 7 bases between. Germline V CDR1 and CDR2: KGHSH, LQKENI. This CDR3 has 15 amino acids. The chain's CDR3 is CASSPPGTNTGELFF. CDR3 sequence (DNA): TGTGCCAGCTCACCACCCGGGACAAACACCGGGGAGCTGTTTTTT.